These T cell receptor beta chains were read from a single sample in a study of technical replicates of blood from a few donors. Using immunoSEQ multiplex PCR, the repertoire was profiled, and TCRdb retains in-frame clones only, with some absent. The sample has about 76,000 clones; 94% are singletons. Sequences were obtained from T cells isolated from PBMCs. Source of these receptors: a human donor in good health. Each CDR3 is given with its conserved first and last residue. Fields, in order: clone size, J gene, V gene, D gene, CDR3 protein, CDR3 DNA. The D gene is left open where the match is weak. The listing skips clone size in some rows; elsewhere it reads once, few, many or a size class.

size: NA
J: TRBJ2-7
V: TRBV6-5
D: TRBD2
CDR3: CASSSVGGPVNEQYF
DNA: TGTGCCAGCAGTTCAGTGGGAGGGCCCGTCAACGAGCAGTACTTC

size: NA
J: TRBJ1-2
V: TRBV7-9
D: NA
CDR3: CASSLGGGYTF
DNA: TGTGCCAGCAGCTTAGGGGGCGGCTACACCTTC

size: NA
J: TRBJ2-1
V: TRBV5-1
D: TRBD2
CDR3: CASSLALAGNEQFF
DNA: TGCGCCAGCAGCTTGGCGCTAGCGGGAAATGAGCAGTTCTTC

size: NA
J: TRBJ1-5
V: TRBV2
D: NA
CDR3: CASAQDSNQPQHF
DNA: TGTGCCAGCGCACAGGATTCGAATCAGCCCCAGCATTTT

size: NA
J: TRBJ2-1
V: TRBV7-9
D: TRBD2
CDR3: CASSYGTSGDNEQFF
DNA: TGTGCCAGCAGTTACGGGACTAGCGGAGACAATGAGCAGTTCTTC

size: NA
J: TRBJ1-1
V: TRBV19
D: NA
CDR3: CASSIGEGFDEAFF
DNA: TGTGCCAGTAGTATAGGGGAGGGCTTCGATGAAGCTTTCTTT

size: NA
J: TRBJ2-7
V: TRBV28
D: TRBD2
CDR3: CASSPPSGSYEQYF
DNA: TGTGCCAGCAGTCCTCCTAGCGGGTCTTACGAGCAGTACTTC

size: NA
J: TRBJ2-5
V: TRBV4-3
D: TRBD2
CDR3: CASSPVAGAETQYF
DNA: TGCGCCAGCAGCCCAGTAGCGGGAGCAGAGACCCAGTACTTC

size: NA
J: TRBJ2-3
V: TRBV4-2
D: NA
CDR3: CASSQDLVASDTQYF
DNA: TGTGCCAGCAGCCAAGATTTGGTAGCATCCGATACGCAGTATTTT

size: NA
J: TRBJ2-3
V: TRBV27
D: TRBD2
CDR3: CASSLWGLAGGDTQYF
DNA: TGTGCCAGCAGTTTATGGGGACTAGCGGGAGGGGATACGCAGTATTTT

size: NA
J: TRBJ2-1
V: TRBV2
D: TRBD2
CDR3: CASKSSGSSYNEQFF
DNA: TGTGCCAGCAAATCTAGCGGGAGCTCCTACAATGAGCAGTTCTTC

size: NA
J: TRBJ2-2
V: TRBV9
D: TRBD1
CDR3: CASSARQGAGELFF
DNA: TGTGCCAGCAGCGCCCGACAGGGGGCCGGGGAGCTGTTTTTT

size: NA
J: TRBJ1-1
V: TRBV7-9
D: NA
CDR3: CASSLYSSPNTEAFF
DNA: TGTGCCAGCAGCTTATATTCTAGCCCGAACACTGAAGCTTTCTTT

size: once
J: TRBJ1-1
V: TRBV18
D: NA
CDR3: CASSPQGVVNTEAFF
DNA: TGTGCCAGCTCACCACAGGGAGTGGTGAACACTGAAGCTTTCTTT

size: NA
J: TRBJ2-1
V: TRBV10-3
D: NA
CDR3: CAIITPDNEQFF
DNA: TGTGCCATCATTACTCCCGACAATGAGCAGTTCTTC

size: NA
J: TRBJ2-3
V: TRBV19
D: NA
CDR3: CASSTLLGHATDTQYF
DNA: TGTGCCAGTAGTACACTTCTGGGGCACGCAACAGATACGCAGTATTTT

size: NA
J: TRBJ1-1
V: TRBV18
D: NA
CDR3: CASSPQGRRGAFF
DNA: TGTGCCAGCTCACCGCAGGGGCGACGGGGAGCTTTCTTT

size: once
J: TRBJ2-2
V: TRBV4-1
D: TRBD1
CDR3: CASSYRQGMDTGELFF
DNA: TGCGCCAGCAGTTACCGACAGGGGATGGACACCGGGGAGCTGTTTTTT

size: NA
J: TRBJ2-2
V: TRBV15
D: NA
CDR3: CATSRDFAGGELFF
DNA: TGTGCCACCAGCAGAGATTTCGCGGGCGGGGAGCTGTTTTTT

size: NA
J: TRBJ2-3
V: TRBV29-1
D: NA
CDR3: CSVDPPSTDTQYF
DNA: TGCAGCGTTGACCCCCCAAGCACAGATACGCAGTATTTT

size: NA
J: TRBJ2-2
V: TRBV4-3
D: TRBD1
CDR3: CASSHDRVRTGELFF
DNA: TGCGCCAGCAGCCACGACAGGGTCAGGACCGGGGAGCTGTTTTTT

size: NA
J: TRBJ2-1
V: TRBV6-1
D: NA
CDR3: CASSESLLYNEQFF
DNA: TGTGCCAGCAGTGAATCCCTCTTATACAATGAGCAGTTCTTC

size: NA
J: TRBJ1-1
V: TRBV9
D: NA
CDR3: CASSVRTDHTEAFF
DNA: TGTGCCAGCAGCGTGAGGACAGACCACACTGAAGCTTTCTTT

size: NA
J: TRBJ2-2
V: TRBV5-4
D: NA
CDR3: CASSPSLSTGELFF
DNA: TGTGCCAGCAGCCCGAGTTTGAGCACCGGGGAGCTGTTTTTT

size: NA
J: TRBJ2-2
V: TRBV28
D: TRBD2
CDR3: CASSPHSGRNTGELFF
DNA: TGTGCCAGCAGTCCCCATAGCGGGAGGAACACCGGGGAGCTGTTTTTT

size: NA
J: TRBJ2-1
V: TRBV6-1
D: TRBD1
CDR3: CASSEDTGALLSYNEQFF
DNA: TGTGCCAGCAGTGAGGATACAGGGGCCCTTCTCTCCTACAATGAGCAGTTCTTC

size: NA
J: TRBJ2-1
V: TRBV27
D: NA
CDR3: CASSLISGTQIYNEQFF
DNA: TGTGCCAGCAGTTTAATTTCGGGGACTCAGATTTACAATGAGCAGTTCTTC

size: NA
J: TRBJ2-7
V: TRBV7-2
D: TRBD1
CDR3: CASSLGAGGFYEQYF
DNA: TGTGCCAGCAGCTTAGGGGCAGGGGGTTTCTACGAGCAGTACTTC

size: once
J: TRBJ1-1
V: TRBV30
D: NA
CDR3: CACQTGVNTEAFF
DNA: TGTGCCTGCCAGACAGGAGTGAACACTGAAGCTTTCTTT

size: once
J: TRBJ2-1
V: TRBV14
D: TRBD1
CDR3: CASSQEVRDRQFF
DNA: TGTGCCAGCAGCCAAGAAGTTCGGGACAGGCAGTTCTTC

size: once
J: TRBJ1-2
V: TRBV5-4
D: TRBD1
CDR3: CASSWDRDYGYTF
DNA: TGTGCCAGCAGTTGGGACAGGGACTATGGCTACACCTTC

size: NA
J: TRBJ2-2
V: TRBV9
D: TRBD2
CDR3: CASSFSGSVTGELFF
DNA: TGTGCCAGCAGCTTTAGCGGGAGTGTTACCGGGGAGCTGTTTTTT

size: NA
J: TRBJ2-5
V: TRBV9
D: TRBD2
CDR3: CASSPLAGGVETQYF
DNA: TGTGCCAGCAGCCCCCTGGCGGGAGGGGTAGAGACCCAGTACTTC

size: NA
J: TRBJ2-2
V: TRBV9
D: NA
CDR3: CASSLRFNTGELFF
DNA: TGTGCCAGCAGCTTGAGATTTAACACCGGGGAGCTGTTTTTT

size: NA
J: TRBJ2-3
V: TRBV5-4
D: NA
CDR3: CASSFQTDTQYF
DNA: TGTGCCAGCAGCTTTCAGACAGATACGCAGTATTTT

size: NA
J: TRBJ2-7
V: TRBV5-1
D: TRBD2
CDR3: CASMRTSGSYEQYF
DNA: TGCGCCAGCATGAGGACTAGCGGCTCCTACGAGCAGTACTTC

size: NA
J: TRBJ2-4
V: TRBV19
D: TRBD1
CDR3: CASSTPGQGARAKNIQYF
DNA: TGTGCCAGTAGTACCCCGGGACAGGGGGCGAGGGCCAAAAACATTCAGTACTTC

size: once
J: TRBJ2-7
V: TRBV7-9
D: TRBD1
CDR3: CASSLGQGTYEQYF
DNA: TGTGCCAGCAGCTTGGGACAGGGTACCTACGAGCAGTACTTC

size: NA
J: TRBJ2-5
V: TRBV10-3
D: NA
CDR3: CAGSNLGEETQYF
DNA: TGTGCCGGCTCCAATCTAGGGGAAGAGACCCAGTACTTC

size: NA
J: TRBJ2-1
V: TRBV2
D: TRBD1
CDR3: CASLVPDRGGNEQFF
DNA: TGTGCCAGCTTAGTCCCGGACAGGGGGGGAAATGAGCAGTTCTTC

size: once
J: TRBJ1-1
V: TRBV7-9
D: NA
CDR3: CASSLVRGRNTEAFF
DNA: TGTGCCAGCAGCTTAGTAAGAGGCCGGAACACTGAAGCTTTCTTT

size: NA
J: TRBJ2-1
V: TRBV6-5
D: TRBD2
CDR3: CASSYSTSLAGNEQFF
DNA: TGTGCCAGCAGTTACTCGACGAGCTTAGCGGGAAATGAGCAGTTCTTC

size: NA
J: TRBJ1-2
V: TRBV2
D: NA
CDR3: CASSDQGYFSRGYTF
DNA: TGTGCCAGCAGTGATCAGGGTTATTTTTCAAGGGGCTACACCTTC

size: NA
J: TRBJ2-1
V: TRBV27
D: TRBD2
CDR3: CASSPLSSSGALKQFF
DNA: TGTGCCAGCAGTCCACTCTCCTCTAGCGGGGCTTTGAAGCAGTTCTTC

size: NA
J: TRBJ1-1
V: TRBV7-2
D: NA
CDR3: CASNPFRVGTEAFF
DNA: TGTGCCAGCAACCCATTCCGGGTCGGCACTGAAGCTTTCTTT

size: NA
J: TRBJ2-7
V: TRBV30
D: NA
CDR3: CAWSVLLGYEQYF
DNA: TGTGCCTGGAGTGTCCTGCTAGGTTACGAGCAGTACTTC

size: NA
J: TRBJ2-7
V: TRBV4-2
D: NA
CDR3: CASSQDSYEQYF
DNA: TGTGCCAGCAGCCAAGATAGTTACGAGCAGTACTTC

size: NA
J: TRBJ2-7
V: TRBV5-1
D: NA
CDR3: CASSLQFGPGEQYF
DNA: TGCGCCAGCAGCTTGCAGTTCGGCCCGGGGGAGCAGTACTTC

size: NA
J: TRBJ1-1
V: TRBV29-1
D: TRBD1
CDR3: CSVPGQGVMVTEAFF
DNA: TGCAGCGTGCCGGGACAGGGGGTAATGGTCACTGAAGCTTTCTTT

size: NA
J: TRBJ1-5
V: TRBV19
D: NA
CDR3: CASSIKSGPQPQHF
DNA: TGTGCCAGTAGTATAAAGTCAGGGCCTCAGCCCCAGCATTTT